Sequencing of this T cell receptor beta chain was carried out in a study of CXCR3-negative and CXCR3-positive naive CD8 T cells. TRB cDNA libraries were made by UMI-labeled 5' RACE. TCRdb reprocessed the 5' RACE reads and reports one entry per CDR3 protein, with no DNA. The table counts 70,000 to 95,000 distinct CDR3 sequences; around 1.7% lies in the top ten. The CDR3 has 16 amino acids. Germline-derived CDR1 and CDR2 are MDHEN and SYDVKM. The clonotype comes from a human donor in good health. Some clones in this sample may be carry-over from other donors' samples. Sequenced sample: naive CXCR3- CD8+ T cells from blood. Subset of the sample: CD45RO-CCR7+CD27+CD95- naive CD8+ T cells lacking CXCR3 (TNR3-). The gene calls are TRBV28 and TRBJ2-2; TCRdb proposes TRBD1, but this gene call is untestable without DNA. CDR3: CASSLLPRVGTGELFF.